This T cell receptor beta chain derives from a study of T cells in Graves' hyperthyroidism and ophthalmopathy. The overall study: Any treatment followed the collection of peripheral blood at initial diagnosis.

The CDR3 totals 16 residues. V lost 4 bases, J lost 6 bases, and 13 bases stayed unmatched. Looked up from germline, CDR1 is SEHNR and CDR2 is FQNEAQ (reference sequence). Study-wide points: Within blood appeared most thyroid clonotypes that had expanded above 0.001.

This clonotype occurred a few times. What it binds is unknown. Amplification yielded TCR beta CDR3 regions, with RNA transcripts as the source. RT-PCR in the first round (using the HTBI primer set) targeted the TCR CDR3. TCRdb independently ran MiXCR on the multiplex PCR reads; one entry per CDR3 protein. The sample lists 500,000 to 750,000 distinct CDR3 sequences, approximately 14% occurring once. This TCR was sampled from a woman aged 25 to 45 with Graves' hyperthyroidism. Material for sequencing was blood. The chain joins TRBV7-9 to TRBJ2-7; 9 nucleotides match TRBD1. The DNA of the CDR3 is TGTGCCAGCAGCTCCAACACCGGGACAGGGATTGGCGAGCAGTACTTC. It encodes CASSSNTGTGIGEQYF.